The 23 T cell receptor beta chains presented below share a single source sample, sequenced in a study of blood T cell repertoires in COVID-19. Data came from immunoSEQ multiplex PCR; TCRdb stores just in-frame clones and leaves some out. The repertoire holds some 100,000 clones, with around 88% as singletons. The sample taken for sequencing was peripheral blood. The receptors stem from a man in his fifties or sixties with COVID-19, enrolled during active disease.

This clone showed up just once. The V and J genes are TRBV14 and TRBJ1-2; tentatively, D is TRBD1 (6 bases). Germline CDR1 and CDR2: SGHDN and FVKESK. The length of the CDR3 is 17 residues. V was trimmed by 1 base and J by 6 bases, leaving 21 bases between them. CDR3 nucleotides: TGTGCCAGCAGCCAAGGGGTTTACAGGGCGCTCACTAATGGCTACACCTTC. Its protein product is CASSQGVYRALTNGYTF. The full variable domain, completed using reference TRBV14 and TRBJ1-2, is EAGVTQFPSHSVIEKGQTVTLRCDPISGHDNLYWYRRVMGKEIKFLLHFVKESKQDESGMPNNRFLAERTGGTYSTLKVQPAELEDSGVYFCASSQGVYRALTNGYTFGSGTRLTVV.

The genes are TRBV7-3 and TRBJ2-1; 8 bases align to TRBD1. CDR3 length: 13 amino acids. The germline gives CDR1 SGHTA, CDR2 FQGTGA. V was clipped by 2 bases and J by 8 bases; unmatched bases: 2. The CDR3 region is CASSLPGGHEQFF. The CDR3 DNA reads TGTGCCAGCAGCTTACCAGGGGGCCATGAGCAGTTCTTC.

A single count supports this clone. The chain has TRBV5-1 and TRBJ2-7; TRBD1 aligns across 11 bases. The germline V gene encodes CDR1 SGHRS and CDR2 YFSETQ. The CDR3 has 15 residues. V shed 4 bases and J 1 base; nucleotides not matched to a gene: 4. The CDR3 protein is CASSLGQGVSYEQYF. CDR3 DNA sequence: TGCGCCAGCAGCCTGGGACAGGGGGTTTCCTACGAGCAGTACTTC.

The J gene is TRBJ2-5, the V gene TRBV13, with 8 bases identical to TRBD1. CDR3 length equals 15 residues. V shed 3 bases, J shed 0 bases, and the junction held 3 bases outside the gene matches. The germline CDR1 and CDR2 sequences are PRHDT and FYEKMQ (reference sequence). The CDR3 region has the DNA TGTGCCAGCAGCTTCCCGGACAGGGACCAAGAGACCCAGTACTTC. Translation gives CASSFPDRDQETQYF. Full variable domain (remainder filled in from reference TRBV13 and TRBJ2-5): AAGVIQSPRHLIKEKRETATLKCYPIPRHDTVYWYQQGPGQDPQFLISFYEKMQSDKGSIPDRFSAQQFSDYHSELNMSSLELGDSALYFCASSFPDRDQETQYFGPGTRLLVL.

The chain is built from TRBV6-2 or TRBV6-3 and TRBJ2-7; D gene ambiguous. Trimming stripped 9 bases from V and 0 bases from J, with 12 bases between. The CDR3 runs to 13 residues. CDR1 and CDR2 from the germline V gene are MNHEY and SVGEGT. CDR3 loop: CASSRGFSYEQYF. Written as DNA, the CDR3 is TGTGCCAGTAGTCGAGGTTTCTCCTACGAGCAGTACTTC.

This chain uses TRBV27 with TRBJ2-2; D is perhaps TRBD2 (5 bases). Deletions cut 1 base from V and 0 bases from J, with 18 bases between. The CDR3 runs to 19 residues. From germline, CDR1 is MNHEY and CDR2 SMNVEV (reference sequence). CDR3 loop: CASSLWASLPNTNTGELFF. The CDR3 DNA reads TGTGCCAGCAGTTTATGGGCTAGCCTACCTAATACGAACACCGGGGAGCTGTTTTTT.

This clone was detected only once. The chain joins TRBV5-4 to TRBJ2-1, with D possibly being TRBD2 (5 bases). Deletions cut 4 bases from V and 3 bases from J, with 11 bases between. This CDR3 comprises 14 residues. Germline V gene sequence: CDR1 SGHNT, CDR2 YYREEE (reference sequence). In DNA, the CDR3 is TGTGCCAGCAGCCTAGGACTGCTCTACAATGAGCAGTTCTTC. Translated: CASSLGLLYNEQFF.

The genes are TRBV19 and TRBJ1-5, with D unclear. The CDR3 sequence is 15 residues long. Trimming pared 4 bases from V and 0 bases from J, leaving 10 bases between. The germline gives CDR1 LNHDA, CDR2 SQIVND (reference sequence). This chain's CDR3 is CASSTGGYSNQPQHF. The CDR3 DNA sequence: TGTGCCAGTAGTACCGGCGGGTATAGCAATCAGCCCCAGCATTTT.

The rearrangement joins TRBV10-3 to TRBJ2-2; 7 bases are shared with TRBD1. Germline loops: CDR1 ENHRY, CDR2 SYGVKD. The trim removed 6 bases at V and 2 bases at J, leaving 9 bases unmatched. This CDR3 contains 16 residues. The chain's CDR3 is CAIRVTGQANTGELFF. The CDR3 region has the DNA TGTGCCATCAGGGTTACCGGACAGGCCAACACCGGGGAGCTGTTTTTT.

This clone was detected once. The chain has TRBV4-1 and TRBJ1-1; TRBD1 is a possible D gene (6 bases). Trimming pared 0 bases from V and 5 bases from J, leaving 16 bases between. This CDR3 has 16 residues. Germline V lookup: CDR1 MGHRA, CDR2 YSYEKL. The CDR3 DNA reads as TGCGCCAGCAGCCAAGAACCCGGGACAAGATCGACTGAAGCTTTCTTT. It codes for CASSQEPGTRSTEAFF.

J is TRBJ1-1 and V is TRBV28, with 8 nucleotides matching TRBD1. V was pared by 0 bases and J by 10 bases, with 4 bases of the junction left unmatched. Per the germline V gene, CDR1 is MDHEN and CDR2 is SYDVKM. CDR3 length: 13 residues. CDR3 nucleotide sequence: TGTGCCAGCAGTTTATGGGACAGGGAAAGAGCTTTCTTT. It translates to CASSLWDRERAFF.

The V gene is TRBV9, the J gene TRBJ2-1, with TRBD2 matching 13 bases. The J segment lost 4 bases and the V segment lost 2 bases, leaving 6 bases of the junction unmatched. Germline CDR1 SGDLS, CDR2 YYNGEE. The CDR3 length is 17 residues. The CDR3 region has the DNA TGTGCCAGCAGCGTCCGGACTAGCGGGGGCCTATACAATGAGCAGTTCTTC. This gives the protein CASSVRTSGGLYNEQFF.

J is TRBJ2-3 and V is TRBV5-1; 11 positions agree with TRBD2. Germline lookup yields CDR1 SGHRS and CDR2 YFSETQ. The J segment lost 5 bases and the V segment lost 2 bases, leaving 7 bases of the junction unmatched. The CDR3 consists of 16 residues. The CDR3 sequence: CASSLSLAGGLDTQYF. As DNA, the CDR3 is TGCGCCAGCAGCTTAAGTCTAGCGGGGGGCCTAGATACGCAGTATTTT.

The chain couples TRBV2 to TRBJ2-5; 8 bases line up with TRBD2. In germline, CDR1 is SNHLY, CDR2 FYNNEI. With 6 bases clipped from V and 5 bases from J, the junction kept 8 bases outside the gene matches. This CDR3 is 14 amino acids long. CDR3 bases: TGTGCCAGCAGCCCAATTTTAGCGGGGGAGACCCAGTACTTC. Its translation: CASSPILAGETQYF.

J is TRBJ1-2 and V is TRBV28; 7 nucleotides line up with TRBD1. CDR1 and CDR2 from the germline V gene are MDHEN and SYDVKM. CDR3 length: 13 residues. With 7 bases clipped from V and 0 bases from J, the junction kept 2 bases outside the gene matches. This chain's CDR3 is CASIGTANYGYTF. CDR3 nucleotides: TGTGCCAGCATTGGGACAGCTAACTATGGCTACACCTTC.

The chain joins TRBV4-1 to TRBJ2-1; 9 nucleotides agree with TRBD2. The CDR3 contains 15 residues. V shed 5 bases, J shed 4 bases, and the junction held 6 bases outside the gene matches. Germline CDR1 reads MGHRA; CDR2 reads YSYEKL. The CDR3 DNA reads TGCGCCAGCAGCGTAGCGGGGGCGACGTACAATGAGCAGTTCTTC. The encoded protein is CASSVAGATYNEQFF.

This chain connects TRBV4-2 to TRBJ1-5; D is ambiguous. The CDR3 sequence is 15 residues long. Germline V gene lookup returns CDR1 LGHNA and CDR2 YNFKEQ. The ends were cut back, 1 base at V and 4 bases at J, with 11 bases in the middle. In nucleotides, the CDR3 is TGTGCCAGCAGCCAAGGTGCAGGAAGAAATCAGCCCCAGCATTTT. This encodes CASSQGAGRNQPQHF.

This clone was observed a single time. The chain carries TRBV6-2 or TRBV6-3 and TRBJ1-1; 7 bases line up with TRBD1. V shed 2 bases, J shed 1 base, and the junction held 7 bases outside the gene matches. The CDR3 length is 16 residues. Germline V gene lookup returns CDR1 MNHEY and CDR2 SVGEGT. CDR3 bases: TGTGCCAGCAGTTACAACCCCGACAGGGCGAACACTGAAGCTTTCTTT. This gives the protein CASSYNPDRANTEAFF.

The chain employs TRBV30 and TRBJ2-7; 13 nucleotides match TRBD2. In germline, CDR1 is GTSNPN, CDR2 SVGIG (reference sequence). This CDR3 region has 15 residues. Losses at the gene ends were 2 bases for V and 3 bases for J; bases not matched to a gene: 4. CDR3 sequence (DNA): TGTGCCTGGAGTCCGGGACTAGCGGGGTTCTACGAGCAGTACTTC. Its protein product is CAWSPGLAGFYEQYF.

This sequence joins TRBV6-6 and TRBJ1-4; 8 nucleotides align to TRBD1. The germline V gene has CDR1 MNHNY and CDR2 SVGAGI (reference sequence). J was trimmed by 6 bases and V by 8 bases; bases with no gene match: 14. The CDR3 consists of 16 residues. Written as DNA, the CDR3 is TGTGCCAGCGGTGGGGACAGGAAAATATTGGATGAAAAACTGTTTTTT. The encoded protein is CASGGDRKILDEKLFF.

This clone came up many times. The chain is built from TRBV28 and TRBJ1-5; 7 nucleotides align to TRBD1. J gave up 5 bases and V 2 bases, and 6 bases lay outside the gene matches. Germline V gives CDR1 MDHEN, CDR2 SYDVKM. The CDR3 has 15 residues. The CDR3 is CASSLPQGNHQPQHF. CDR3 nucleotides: TGTGCCAGCAGTTTACCACAGGGGAATCATCAGCCCCAGCATTTT.

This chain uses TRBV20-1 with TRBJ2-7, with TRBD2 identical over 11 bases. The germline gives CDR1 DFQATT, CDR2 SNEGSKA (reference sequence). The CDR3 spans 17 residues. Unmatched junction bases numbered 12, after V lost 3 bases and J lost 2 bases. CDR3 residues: CSASRGSGGGNAYEQYF. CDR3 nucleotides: TGCAGTGCTAGTCGAGGTAGCGGGGGGGGTAACGCCTACGAGCAGTACTTC.

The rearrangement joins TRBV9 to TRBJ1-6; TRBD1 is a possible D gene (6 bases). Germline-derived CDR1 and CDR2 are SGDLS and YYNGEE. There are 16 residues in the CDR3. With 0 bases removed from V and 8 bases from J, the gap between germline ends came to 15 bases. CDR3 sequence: CASSVGGGQTYSPLHF. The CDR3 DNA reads TGTGCCAGCAGCGTAGGGGGGGGCCAGACCTATTCACCCCTCCACTTT.